Listed below are T cell receptor beta chains from one sample, sequenced in a study of T cells after yellow fever vaccination. TCRdb reanalysed the 5' RACE reads using MiXCR and keeps one entry per CDR3 protein. This sample has 300,000 or so distinct CDR3 sequences, with about 6.9% found just once. Sequenced here: PBMCs, sampled about 49 days after the first yellow fever vaccination. These receptors all come from a man aged 18 to 35 who received the YFV17D yellow fever vaccine. CDR3s include the opening cysteine and the closing phenylalanine or tryptophan. The D gene is left open where the match is weak. Where a row states a size, it is once, few, many or the class of an expanded clone; other rows omit it.

clone size | D gene | J gene | V gene | CDR3 protein | CDR3 DNA
NA | NA | TRBJ2-2 | TRBV25-1 | CATTRGIGTGELFF | TGTGCCACCACACGGGGAATCGGCACCGGGGAGCTGTTTTTT
NA | TRBD2 | TRBJ2-1 | TRBV12-3/TRBV12-4 | CASSPQGGPNEQFF | TGTGCCAGCAGTCCCCAGGGAGGGCCCAATGAGCAGTTCTTC
many | TRBD1 | TRBJ1-4 | TRBV12-3/TRBV12-4 | CASSSQGATNEKLFF | TGTGCCAGCAGTTCGCAGGGGGCAACTAATGAAAAACTGTTTTTT
few | NA | TRBJ2-3 | TRBV5-5 | CASSQFYGGTDTQYF | TGTGCCAGCAGCCAGTTCTACGGAGGCACAGATACGCAGTATTTT
few | TRBD2 | TRBJ2-1 | TRBV29-1 | CSVDGLAGGPGYNEQFF | TGCAGCGTTGACGGACTAGCGGGGGGGCCAGGTTACAATGAGCAGTTCTTC
NA | NA | TRBJ1-1 | TRBV29-1 | CSVEDWTPNTEAFF | TGCAGCGTTGAAGATTGGACTCCGAACACTGAAGCTTTCTTT
few | TRBD1 | TRBJ1-1 | TRBV10-3 | CAISVGQANTEAFF | TGTGCCATCAGTGTGGGACAGGCGAACACTGAAGCTTTCTTT
NA | NA | TRBJ2-1 | TRBV6-5 | CASSYSRGASSYNEQFF | TGTGCCAGCAGTTACTCGAGGGGGGCAAGCTCCTACAATGAGCAGTTCTTC
few | TRBD1 | TRBJ2-1 | TRBV5-1 | CASTYRGYNEQFF | TGCGCCAGCACCTACAGGGGCTACAATGAGCAGTTCTTC
few | NA | TRBJ2-5 | TRBV7-2 | CASSLGTNKETQYF | TGTGCCAGCAGCTTAGGGACAAATAAAGAGACCCAGTACTTC
few | NA | TRBJ2-7 | TRBV6-2/TRBV6-3 | CASSYNRNSYEQYF | TGTGCCAGCAGTTACAACAGGAACTCCTACGAGCAGTACTTC
NA | NA | TRBJ1-2 | TRBV3-1 | CASSQLTRGEDGYTF | TGTGCCAGCAGCCAACTCACCCGGGGCGAGGATGGCTACACCTTC
few | NA | TRBJ1-6 | TRBV7-2 | CASSQRGTLHF | TGTGCCAGCAGCCAACGGGGAACCCTCCACTTT
few | TRBD1 | TRBJ2-3 | TRBV29-1 | CSVDRQGADTQYF | TGCAGCGTTGATCGGCAGGGGGCAGATACGCAGTATTTT
NA | NA | TRBJ1-2 | TRBV29-1 | CSVGTERYTF | TGCAGCGTTGGTACAGAGCGCTACACCTTC
many | TRBD1 | TRBJ1-1 | TRBV3-1 | CASSQGQGGEAFF | TGTGCCAGCAGCCAAGGACAGGGTGGTGAAGCTTTCTTT